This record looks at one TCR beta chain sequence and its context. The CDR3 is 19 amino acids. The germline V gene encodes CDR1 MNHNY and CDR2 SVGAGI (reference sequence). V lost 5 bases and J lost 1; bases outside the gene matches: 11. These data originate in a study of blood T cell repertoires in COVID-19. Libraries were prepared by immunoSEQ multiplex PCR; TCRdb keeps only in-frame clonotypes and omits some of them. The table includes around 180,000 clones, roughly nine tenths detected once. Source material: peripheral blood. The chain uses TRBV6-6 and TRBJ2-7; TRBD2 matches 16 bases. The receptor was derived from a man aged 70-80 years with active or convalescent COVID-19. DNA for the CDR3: TGTGCCAGCAGTCCGAGTCCCGGGACTAGCGGGAGGGGTTCCTACGAGCAGTACTTC. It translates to CASSPSPGTSGRGSYEQYF.